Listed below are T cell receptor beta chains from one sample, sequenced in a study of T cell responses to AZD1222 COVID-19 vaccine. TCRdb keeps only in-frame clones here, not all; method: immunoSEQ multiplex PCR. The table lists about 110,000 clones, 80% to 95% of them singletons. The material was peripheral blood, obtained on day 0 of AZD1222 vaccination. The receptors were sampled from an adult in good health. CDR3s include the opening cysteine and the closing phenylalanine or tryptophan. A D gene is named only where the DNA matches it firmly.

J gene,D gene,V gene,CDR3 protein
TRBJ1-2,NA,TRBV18,CASSLPTETYGYTF
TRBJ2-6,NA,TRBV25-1,CASSQQSGANVLTF
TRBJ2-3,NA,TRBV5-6,CASSLLASPTDTQYF
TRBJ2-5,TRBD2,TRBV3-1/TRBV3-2,CASSRVYGGARETQYF
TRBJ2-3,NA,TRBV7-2,CASSFRTPVAQYF
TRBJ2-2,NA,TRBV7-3,CASSLNGGELFF
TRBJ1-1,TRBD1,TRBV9,CASSVGQGSEAFF
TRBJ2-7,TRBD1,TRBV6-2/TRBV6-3,CASSYGDRGYEQYF
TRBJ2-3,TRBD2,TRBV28,CASSPFKLPGGGTDTQYF
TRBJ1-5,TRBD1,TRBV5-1,CASSLEGQGHQPQHF
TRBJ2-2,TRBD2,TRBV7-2,CASSKLAGGLAGELFF
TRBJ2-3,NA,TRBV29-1,CSVGPPRYF
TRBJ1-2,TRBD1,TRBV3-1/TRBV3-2,CASSQGGPGQMYGYTF
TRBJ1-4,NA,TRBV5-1,CASSLADGVSNEKLFF
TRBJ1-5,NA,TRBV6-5,CASSPDLPSNQPQHF
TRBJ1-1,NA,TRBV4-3,CASSLGTLGGSGGEAFF
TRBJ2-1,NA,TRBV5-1,CASSLDSAGYNEQFF
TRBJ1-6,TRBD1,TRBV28,CASSFYRGQHSPLHF
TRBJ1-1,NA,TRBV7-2,CASSSQMIGVNTEAFF
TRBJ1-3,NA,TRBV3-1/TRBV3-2,CASSQDRWSSGNTIYF
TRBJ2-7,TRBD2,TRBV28,CASSSRTSGRYEQYF
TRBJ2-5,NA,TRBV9,CASSPRLGFGETQYF
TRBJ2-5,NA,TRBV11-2,CASSLAPPQETQYF
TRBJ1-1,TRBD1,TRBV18,CASSPDLTGDTEAFF
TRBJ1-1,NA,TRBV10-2,CASSGQGNTEAFF
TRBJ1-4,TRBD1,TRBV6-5,CASRTPGGEKLFF